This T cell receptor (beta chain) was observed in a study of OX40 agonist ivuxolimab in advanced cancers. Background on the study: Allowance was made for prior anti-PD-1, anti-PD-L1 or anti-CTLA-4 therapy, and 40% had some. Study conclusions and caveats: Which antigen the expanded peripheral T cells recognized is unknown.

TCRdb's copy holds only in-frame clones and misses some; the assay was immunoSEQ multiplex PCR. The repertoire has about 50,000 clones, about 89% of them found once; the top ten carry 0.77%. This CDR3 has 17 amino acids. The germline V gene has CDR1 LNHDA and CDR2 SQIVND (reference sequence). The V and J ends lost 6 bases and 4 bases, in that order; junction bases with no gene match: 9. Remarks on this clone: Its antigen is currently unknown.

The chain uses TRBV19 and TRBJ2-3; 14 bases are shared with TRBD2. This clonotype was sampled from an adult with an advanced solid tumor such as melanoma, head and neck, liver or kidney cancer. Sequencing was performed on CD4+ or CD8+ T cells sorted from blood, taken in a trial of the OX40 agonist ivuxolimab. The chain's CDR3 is CASSSTSGRGGPDTQYF. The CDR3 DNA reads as TGTGCCAGTAGCTCGACTAGCGGGAGGGGGGGCCCAGATACGCAGTATTTT.